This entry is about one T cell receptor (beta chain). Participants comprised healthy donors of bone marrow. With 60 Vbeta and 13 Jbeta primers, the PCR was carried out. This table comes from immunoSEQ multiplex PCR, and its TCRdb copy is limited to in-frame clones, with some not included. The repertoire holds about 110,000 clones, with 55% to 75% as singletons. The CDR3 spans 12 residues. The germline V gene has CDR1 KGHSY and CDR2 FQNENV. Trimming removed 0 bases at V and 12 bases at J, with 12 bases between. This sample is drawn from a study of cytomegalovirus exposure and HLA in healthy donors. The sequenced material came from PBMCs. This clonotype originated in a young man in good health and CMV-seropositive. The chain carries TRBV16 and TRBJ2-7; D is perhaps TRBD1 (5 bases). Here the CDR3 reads CASSQSKDKLYF. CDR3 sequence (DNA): TGTGCCAGCAGCCAATCGAAGGACAAGTTGTACTTC.